This TCR beta chain was captured by sequencing in a study of T cell changes during pregnancy in multiple sclerosis. This CDR3 comprises 14 residues. Germline lookup yields CDR1 MDHEN and CDR2 SYDVKM. Trimming took 8 bases from V and 1 from J, leaving 15 bases between them. Clones were sequenced by immunoSEQ multiplex PCR, and TCRdb holds only the in-frame ones, with some missing. The profile covers about 57,000 clones, with 93% appearing a single time and approximately 1.8% taken by the ten largest. This specimen consisted of peripheral blood, obtained after pregnancy. The gene calls are TRBV28 and TRBJ2-7; D may be TRBD2 (6 bases). The receptor was derived from a female donor with multiple sclerosis, enrolled in a pregnancy study. The CDR3 reads CASSGSAGSYEQYF. The CDR3 nucleotides read TGTGCCAGCTCGGGATCGGCGGGATCCTACGAGCAGTACTTC.